This TCR beta chain is drawn from a study of blood T cell repertoires in COVID-19. Study details: Both acute and convalescent COVID-19 samples were obtained from the United States, Italy and Spain. From T cells, B-cell-depleted T cells, or PBMCs came the material, which was cDNA or gDNA.

This clone was observed a handful of times. The V segment lost 3 bases and the J segment 8 bases; nucleotides outside the gene matches: 6. Per the germline V gene, CDR1 is SGHRS and CDR2 is YFSETQ. The CDR3 has 14 residues. Clones were sequenced by immunoSEQ multiplex PCR, and TCRdb holds only the in-frame ones, with some missing. The table includes some 490,000 clones, roughly nine tenths detected once. Resolution of symptoms, clearance, or two negative PCRs was present in recovered Cohort 3 donors. V usage is TRBV5-1 and J usage is TRBJ1-4, with 8 bases aligning to TRBD1. Sequencing was performed on PBMCs or T cells enriched from blood (not recorded which). This receptor was taken from a woman aged 60-75 years who had recovered from COVID-19. The CDR3 DNA follows: TGCGCCAGCAGCTCAACAGGGGGGTTGGAAAAACTGTTTTTT. Encoded protein: CASSSTGGLEKLFF.